The T cell receptor beta chain described here comes from a study of molecular identifiers for immune sequencing clone quantification. TCRdb re-derived calls from the PCR reads in MiXCR, one entry per CDR3 protein. The table lists about 100,000 distinct CDR3 sequences, around a third of them singletons. Germline CDR1 is SGHAT and CDR2 is FQNNGV. Trimming took off 0 bases at V and 5 bases at J, with 13 bases between the two ends. This CDR3 has 15 residues. This chain connects TRBV11-2 to TRBJ1-1; D not resolved. Sequencing was carried out using naive CD8+ T cells from blood, with Jurkat cell RNA spiked in. Subset noted: FACS-sorted CD8+CD4-CCR7+CD45RA+ naive T cells. The origin of this receptor is a human donor in good health. Some libraries in this study had Jurkat cell RNA spiked in. The CDR3 bases are TGTGCCAGCAGCTTAGATAAGCGGGAGGTGACTGAAGCTTTCTTT. As protein: CASSLDKREVTEAFF. The full variable domain, completed using reference TRBV11-2 and TRBJ1-1, is EAGVAQSPRYKIIEKRQSVAFWCNPISGHATLYWYQQILGQGPKLLIQFQNNGVVDDSQLPKDRFSAERLKGVDSTLKIQPAKLEDSAVYLCASSLDKREVTEAFFGQGTRLTVV.